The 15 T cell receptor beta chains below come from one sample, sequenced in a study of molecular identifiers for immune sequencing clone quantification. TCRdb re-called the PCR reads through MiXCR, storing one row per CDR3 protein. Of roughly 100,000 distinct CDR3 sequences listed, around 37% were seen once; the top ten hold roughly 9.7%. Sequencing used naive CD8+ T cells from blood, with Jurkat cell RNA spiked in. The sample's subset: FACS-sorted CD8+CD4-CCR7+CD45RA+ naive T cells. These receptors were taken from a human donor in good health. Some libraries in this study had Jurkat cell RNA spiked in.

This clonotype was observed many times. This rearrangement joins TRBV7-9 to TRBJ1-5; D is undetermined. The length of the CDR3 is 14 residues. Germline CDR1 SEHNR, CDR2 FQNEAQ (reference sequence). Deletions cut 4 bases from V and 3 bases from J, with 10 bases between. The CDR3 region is CASSSTAINQPQHF. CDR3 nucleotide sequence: TGTGCCAGCAGCTCGACGGCTATCAATCAGCCCCAGCATTTT.

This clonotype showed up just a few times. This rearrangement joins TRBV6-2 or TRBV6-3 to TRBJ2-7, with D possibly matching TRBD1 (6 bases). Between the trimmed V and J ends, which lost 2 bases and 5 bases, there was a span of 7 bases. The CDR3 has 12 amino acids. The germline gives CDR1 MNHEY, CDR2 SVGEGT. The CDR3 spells CASSYAGDEQYF. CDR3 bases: TGTGCCAGCAGTTACGCAGGGGACGAGCAGTACTTC.

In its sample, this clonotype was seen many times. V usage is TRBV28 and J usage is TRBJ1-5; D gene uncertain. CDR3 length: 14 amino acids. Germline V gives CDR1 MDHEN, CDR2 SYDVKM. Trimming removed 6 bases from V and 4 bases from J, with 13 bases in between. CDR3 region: CASRSRVWNQPQHF. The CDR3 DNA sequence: TGTGCCAGCAGATCCCGGGTTTGGAATCAGCCCCAGCATTTT.

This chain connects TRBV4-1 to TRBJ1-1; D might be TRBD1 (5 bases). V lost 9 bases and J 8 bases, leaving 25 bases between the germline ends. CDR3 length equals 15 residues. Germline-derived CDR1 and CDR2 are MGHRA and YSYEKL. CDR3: CASSQGWGRAYEAFF. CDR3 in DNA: TGCGCCAGTTCCCAGGGATGGGGCCGTGCGTACGAAGCTTTCTTT.

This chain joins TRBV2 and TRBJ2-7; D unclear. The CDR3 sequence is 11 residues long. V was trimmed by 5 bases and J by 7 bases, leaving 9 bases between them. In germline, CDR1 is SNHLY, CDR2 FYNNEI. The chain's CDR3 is CASSPLGEQYF. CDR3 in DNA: TGTGCCAGCAGTCCTCTGGGGGAGCAGTACTTC.

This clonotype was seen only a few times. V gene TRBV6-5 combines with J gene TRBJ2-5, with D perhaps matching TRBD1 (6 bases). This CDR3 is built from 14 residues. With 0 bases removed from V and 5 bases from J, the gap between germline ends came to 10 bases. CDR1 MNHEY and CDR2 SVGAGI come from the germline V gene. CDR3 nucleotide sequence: TGTGCCAGCAGTTACTCCACAGGGATGGAGACCCAGTACTTC. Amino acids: CASSYSTGMETQYF.

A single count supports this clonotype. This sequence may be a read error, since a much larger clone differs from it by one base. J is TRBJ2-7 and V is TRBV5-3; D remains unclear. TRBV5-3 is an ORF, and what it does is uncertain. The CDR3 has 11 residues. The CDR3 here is CASSSGCEQYF. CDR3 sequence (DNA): TGTGCCAGCAGCTCTGGGTGCGAGCAGTACTTC.

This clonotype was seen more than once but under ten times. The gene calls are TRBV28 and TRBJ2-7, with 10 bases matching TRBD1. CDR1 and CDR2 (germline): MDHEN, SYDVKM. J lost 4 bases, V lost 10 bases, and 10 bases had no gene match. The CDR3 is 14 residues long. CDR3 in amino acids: CANRFRQGAYEQYF. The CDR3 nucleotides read TGTGCCAACAGGTTTAGACAGGGGGCTTACGAGCAGTACTTC.

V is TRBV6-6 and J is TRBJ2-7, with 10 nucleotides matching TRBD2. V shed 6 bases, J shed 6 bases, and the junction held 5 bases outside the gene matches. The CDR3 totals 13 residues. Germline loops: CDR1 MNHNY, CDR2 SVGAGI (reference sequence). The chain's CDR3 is CASSDLAGVEQYF. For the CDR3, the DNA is TGTGCCAGCAGCGATCTAGCGGGAGTCGAGCAGTACTTC.

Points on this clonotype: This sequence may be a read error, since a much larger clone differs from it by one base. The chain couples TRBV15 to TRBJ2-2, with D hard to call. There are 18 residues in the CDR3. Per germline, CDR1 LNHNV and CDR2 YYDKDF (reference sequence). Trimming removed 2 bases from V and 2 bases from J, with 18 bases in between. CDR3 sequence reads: CATSRQSWESTNTGELFF. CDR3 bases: TGTGCCACCAGCAGACAGAGCTGGGAATCTACTAACACCGGGGAGCTGTTTTTT.

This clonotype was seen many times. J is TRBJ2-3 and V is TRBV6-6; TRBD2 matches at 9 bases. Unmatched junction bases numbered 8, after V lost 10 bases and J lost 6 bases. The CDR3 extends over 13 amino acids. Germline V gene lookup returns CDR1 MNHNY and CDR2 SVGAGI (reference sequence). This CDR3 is CATVVAGADTQYF. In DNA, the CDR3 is TGTGCCACAGTGGTAGCGGGAGCTGATACGCAGTATTTT.

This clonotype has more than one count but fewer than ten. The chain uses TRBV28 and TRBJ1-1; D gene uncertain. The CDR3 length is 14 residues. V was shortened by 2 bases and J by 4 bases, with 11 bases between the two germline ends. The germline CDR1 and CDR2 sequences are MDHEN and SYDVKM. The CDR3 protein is CASSLTRKVTEAFF. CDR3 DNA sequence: TGTGCCAGCAGTTTAACCCGAAAGGTCACTGAAGCTTTCTTT. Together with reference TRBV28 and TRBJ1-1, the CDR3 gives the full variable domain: DVKVTQSSRYLVKRTGEKVFLECVQDMDHENMFWYRQDPGLGLRLIYFSYDVKMKEKGDIPEGYSVSREKKERFSLILESASTNQTSMYLCASSLTRKVTEAFFGQGTRLTVV.

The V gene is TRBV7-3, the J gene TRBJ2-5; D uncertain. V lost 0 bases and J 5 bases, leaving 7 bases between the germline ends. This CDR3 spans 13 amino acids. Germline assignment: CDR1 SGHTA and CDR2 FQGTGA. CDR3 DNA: TGTGCCAGCAGCTTAACCGCCAGGGAGACCCAGTACTTC. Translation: CASSLTARETQYF. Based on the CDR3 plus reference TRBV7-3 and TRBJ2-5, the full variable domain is GAGVSQTPSNKVTEKGKYVELRCDPISGHTALYWYRQSLGQGPEFLIYFQGTGAADDSGLPNDRFFAVRPEGSVSTLKIQRTERGDSAVYLCASSLTARETQYFGPGTRLLVL.

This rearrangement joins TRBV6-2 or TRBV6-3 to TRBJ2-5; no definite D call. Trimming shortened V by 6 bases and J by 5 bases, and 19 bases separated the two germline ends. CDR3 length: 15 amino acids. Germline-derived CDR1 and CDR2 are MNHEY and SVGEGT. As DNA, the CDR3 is TGTGCCAGCAGCCACGGACGTTTACCTCGGGAGACCCAGTACTTC. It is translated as CASSHGRLPRETQYF.

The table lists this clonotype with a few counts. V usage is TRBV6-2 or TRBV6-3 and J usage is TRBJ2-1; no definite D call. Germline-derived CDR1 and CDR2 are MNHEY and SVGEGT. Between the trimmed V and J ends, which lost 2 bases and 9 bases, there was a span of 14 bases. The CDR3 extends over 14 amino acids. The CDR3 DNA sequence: TGTGCCAGCAGTTACGGGCCGGAGCCTCGTGAGCAGTTCTTC. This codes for CASSYGPEPREQFF.